These T cell receptor beta chains were read from a single sample in a study of T cells expressing NK-cell markers. After re-calling the 5' RACE reads, TCRdb lists one entry per CDR3 protein, DNA absent. The listing contains a few hundred thousand distinct CDR3 sequences. Material: blood T cells: a sorted CD56 or NKG2C T cell subset, CD4+ or CD8+ T cells, or bulk PBMC T cells (not recorded which). These receptors all stem from a man aged 18 to 69 in good health. The CDR3 runs from the conserved cysteine through the conserved F or W.

v_call: TRBV2; j_call: TRBJ2-3; cdr3_aa: CASIRLGTRSTDTQYF
v_call: TRBV5-1; j_call: TRBJ1-1; cdr3_aa: CASSLVVGARNTEAFF
v_call: TRBV18; j_call: TRBJ2-3; cdr3_aa: CASSRPGRAEDTQYF
v_call: TRBV20-1; j_call: TRBJ2-6; cdr3_aa: CSATRGGTGANVLTF
v_call: TRBV5-5; j_call: TRBJ2-5; cdr3_aa: CASSLAVGETQYF
v_call: TRBV9; j_call: TRBJ2-3; cdr3_aa: CASSVGGLAGLSTDTQYF
v_call: TRBV28; j_call: TRBJ1-5; cdr3_aa: CASRGSRRPQHF
v_call: TRBV7-8; j_call: TRBJ1-3; cdr3_aa: CASSLGYQGGGNTIYF
v_call: TRBV14; j_call: TRBJ2-3; cdr3_aa: CASSQDFTTQYF
v_call: TRBV15; j_call: TRBJ2-3; cdr3_aa: CATSKRQGPTDTQYF
v_call: TRBV12-3/TRBV12-4; j_call: TRBJ2-5; cdr3_aa: CASSYSGGPLETQYF
v_call: TRBV25-1; j_call: TRBJ1-2; cdr3_aa: CASSDEGARGYGYTF
v_call: TRBV7-9; j_call: TRBJ1-6; cdr3_aa: CASRRGTDSYNSPLHF
v_call: TRBV2; j_call: TRBJ2-3; cdr3_aa: CASSALDTQYF
v_call: TRBV5-1; j_call: TRBJ2-2; cdr3_aa: CASTATGTGVSTGELFF
v_call: TRBV11-2; j_call: TRBJ2-3; cdr3_aa: CASSRSTGVRSTDTQYF
v_call: TRBV23-1; j_call: TRBJ1-5; cdr3_aa: CASSQSKDRGGASNQPQHF
v_call: TRBV6-2/TRBV6-3; j_call: TRBJ2-2; cdr3_aa: CASRVGSPGELFF
v_call: TRBV6-2/TRBV6-3; j_call: TRBJ2-1; cdr3_aa: CATTGYNEQFF
v_call: TRBV20-1; j_call: TRBJ2-3; cdr3_aa: CSARAGTDVTSTDTQYF
v_call: TRBV21-1; j_call: TRBJ2-7; cdr3_aa: CASSNGQSSYEQYF
v_call: TRBV20-1; j_call: TRBJ1-2; cdr3_aa: CSARDVEGLDGYTF
v_call: TRBV7-2; j_call: TRBJ2-7; cdr3_aa: CASSKRGDQYEQYF
v_call: TRBV7-2; j_call: TRBJ2-5; cdr3_aa: CASSDLADFQETQYF
v_call: TRBV25-1; j_call: TRBJ2-7; cdr3_aa: CASSYPGTGSYEQYF
v_call: TRBV2; j_call: TRBJ2-1; cdr3_aa: CASSGPFFLSESSYNEQFF
v_call: TRBV7-2; j_call: TRBJ2-5; cdr3_aa: CASSHPQGIYQETQYF
v_call: TRBV30; j_call: TRBJ1-2; cdr3_aa: CAWSGGPGGGYTF
v_call: TRBV7-7; j_call: TRBJ2-2; cdr3_aa: CASTAGGVNTGELFF
v_call: TRBV5-1; j_call: TRBJ1-6; cdr3_aa: CASSEDSFGSPLHF
v_call: TRBV5-1; j_call: TRBJ2-1; cdr3_aa: CASSSMTGLNEQFF